This TCR beta chain was retrieved from a study of T cell responses to AZD1222 COVID-19 vaccine. Across the whole study: Researchers grouped second doses given at about 4 or about 12 weeks into one pool.

TCRdb's table, derived via immunoSEQ multiplex PCR, lists solely in-frame clones and lacks some. The profile covers roughly 100,000 clones, with roughly 88% appearing a single time and 5% to 5.5% taken by the ten largest. In the case of this clone: Its target is not known.

V was shortened by 4 bases and J by 5 bases, with 12 bases between the two germline ends. There are 14 residues in the CDR3. Germline values: CDR1 SGHTA, CDR2 FQGTGA. Study-wide results and caveats: AZD1222 recipients seropositive at baseline numbered only six. Mapped onto spike, vaccine-associated CD4 TCRs spanned it and were dominant at 160-218 and 743-854. Mostly white British, mostly female donors; authors suggested clonal diversity may be underestimated.

The chain links TRBV7-3 to TRBJ2-1, with D hard to call. The input for sequencing was peripheral blood, taken on day 0 of AZD1222 vaccination. This receptor was taken from an adult in good health. The CDR3 reads CASSSNGDNNEQFF. The CDR3 nucleotides read TGTGCCAGCAGCTCTAACGGAGACAACAATGAGCAGTTCTTC. Combining the CDR3 with reference TRBV7-3 and TRBJ2-1 gives the whole variable domain GAGVSQTPSNKVTEKGKYVELRCDPISGHTALYWYRQSLGQGPEFLIYFQGTGAADDSGLPNDRFFAVRPEGSVSTLKIQRTERGDSAVYLCASSSNGDNNEQFFGPGTRLTVL.